This T cell receptor delta chain originates from a study of gamma-delta T cells after stem cell transplantation. TCRdb re-called the RT-PCR reads using CATT. The sample yields fewer than 3,500 delta-chain clones, more than 1.5% seen once. V gave up 0 bases and J gave up 2 bases; unmatched junction bases: 14. Germline CDR1 reads GEAIGNYY; CDR2 reads EKD. CDR3 length: 18 amino acids. This clone was seen a few times. TCRdb's entry gives the protein of a much larger clone, which mismatches this DNA's translation at residue 10, likely from a read error; the protein reported here is translated from the DNA.

The material sequenced was gamma-delta T cells. This sequence joins TRDV2 and TRDJ1; 7 bases align to TRDD3. This TCR derives from a human donor. It is not recorded whose cells these are; they may come from a transplant donor. CDR3 in DNA: TGTGCCTGTGACACCTTAAACCTGGGGGGTACGCAAACCGATAAACTCATCTTT. It specifies CACDTLNLGGTQTDKLIF.